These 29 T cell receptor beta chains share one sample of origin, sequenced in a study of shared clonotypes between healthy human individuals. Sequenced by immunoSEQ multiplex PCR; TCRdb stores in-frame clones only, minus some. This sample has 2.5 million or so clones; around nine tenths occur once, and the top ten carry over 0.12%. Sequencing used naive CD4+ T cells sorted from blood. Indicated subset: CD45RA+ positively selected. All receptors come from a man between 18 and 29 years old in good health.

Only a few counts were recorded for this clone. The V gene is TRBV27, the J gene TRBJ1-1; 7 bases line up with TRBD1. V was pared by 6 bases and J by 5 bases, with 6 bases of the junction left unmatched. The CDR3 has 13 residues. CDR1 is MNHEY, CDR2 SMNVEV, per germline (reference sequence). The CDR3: CASRQQGTTEAFF. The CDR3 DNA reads TGTGCCAGCAGACAACAGGGGACGACTGAAGCTTTCTTT.

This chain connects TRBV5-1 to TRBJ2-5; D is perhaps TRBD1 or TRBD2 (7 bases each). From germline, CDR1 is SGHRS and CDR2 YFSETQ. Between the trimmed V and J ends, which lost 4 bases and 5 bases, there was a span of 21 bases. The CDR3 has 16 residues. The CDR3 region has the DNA TGCGCCAGCAGCCTTGGGGACAGCGGGGTAGGGGAGACCCAGTACTTC. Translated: CASSLGDSGVGETQYF.

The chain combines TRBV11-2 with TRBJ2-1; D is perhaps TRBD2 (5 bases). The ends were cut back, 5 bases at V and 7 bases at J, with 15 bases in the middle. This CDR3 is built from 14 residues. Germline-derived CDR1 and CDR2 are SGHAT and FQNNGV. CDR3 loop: CASSPQRPGNEQFF. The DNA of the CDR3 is TGTGCCAGCAGCCCGCAGCGGCCCGGGAATGAGCAGTTCTTC.

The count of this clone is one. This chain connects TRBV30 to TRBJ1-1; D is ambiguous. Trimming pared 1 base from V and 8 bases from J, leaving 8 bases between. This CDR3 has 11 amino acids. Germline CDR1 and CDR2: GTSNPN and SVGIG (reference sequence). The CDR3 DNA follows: TGTGCCTGGAGTGGGAACTGGGAAGCTTTCTTT. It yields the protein CAWSGNWEAFF.

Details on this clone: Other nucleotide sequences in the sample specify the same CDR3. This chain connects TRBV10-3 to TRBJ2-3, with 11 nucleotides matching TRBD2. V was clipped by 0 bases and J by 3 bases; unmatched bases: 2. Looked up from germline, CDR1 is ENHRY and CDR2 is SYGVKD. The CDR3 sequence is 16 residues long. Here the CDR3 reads CAISESSGGATDTQYF. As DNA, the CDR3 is TGTGCCATCAGTGAGTCTAGCGGGGGGGCTACAGATACGCAGTATTTT.

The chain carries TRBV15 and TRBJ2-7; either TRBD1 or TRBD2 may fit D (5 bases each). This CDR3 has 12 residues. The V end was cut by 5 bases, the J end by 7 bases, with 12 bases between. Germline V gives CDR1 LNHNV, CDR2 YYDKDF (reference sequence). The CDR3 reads CATSLWGYEQYF. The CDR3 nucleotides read TGTGCCACCAGCCTGTGGGGGTATGAGCAGTACTTC.

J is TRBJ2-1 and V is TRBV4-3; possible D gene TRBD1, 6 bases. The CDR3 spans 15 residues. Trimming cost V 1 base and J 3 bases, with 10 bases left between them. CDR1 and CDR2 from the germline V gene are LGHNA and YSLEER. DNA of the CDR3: TGCGCCAGCAGCCAAGGTTCGGGACACTACAATGAGCAGTTCTTC. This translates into CASSQGSGHYNEQFF.

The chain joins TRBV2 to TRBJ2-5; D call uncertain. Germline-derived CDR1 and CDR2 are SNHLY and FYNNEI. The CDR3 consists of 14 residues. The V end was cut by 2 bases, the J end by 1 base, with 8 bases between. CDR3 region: CASSERRTQETQYF. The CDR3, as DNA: TGTGCCAGCAGTGAACGCCGGACCCAAGAGACCCAGTACTTC.

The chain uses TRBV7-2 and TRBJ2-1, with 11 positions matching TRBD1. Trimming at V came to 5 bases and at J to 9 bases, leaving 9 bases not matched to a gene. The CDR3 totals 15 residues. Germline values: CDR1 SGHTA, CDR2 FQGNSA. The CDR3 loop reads CASSTGQGAHGEQFF. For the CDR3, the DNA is TGTGCCAGCAGCACTGGACAGGGGGCGCACGGTGAGCAGTTCTTC. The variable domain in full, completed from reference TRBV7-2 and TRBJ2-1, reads GAGVSQSPSNKVTEKGKDVELRCDPISGHTALYWYRQSLGQGLEFLIYFQGNSAPDKSGLPSDRFSAERTGGSVSTLTIQRTQQEDSAVYLCASSTGQGAHGEQFFGPGTRLTVL.

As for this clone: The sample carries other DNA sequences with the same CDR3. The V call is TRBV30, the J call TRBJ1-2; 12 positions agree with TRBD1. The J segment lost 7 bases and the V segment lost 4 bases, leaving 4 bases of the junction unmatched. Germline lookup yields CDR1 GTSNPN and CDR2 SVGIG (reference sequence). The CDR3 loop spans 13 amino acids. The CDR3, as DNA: TGTGCCTGGATGGGACAGGGGGCCGGTGGCTACACCTTC. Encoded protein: CAWMGQGAGGYTF.

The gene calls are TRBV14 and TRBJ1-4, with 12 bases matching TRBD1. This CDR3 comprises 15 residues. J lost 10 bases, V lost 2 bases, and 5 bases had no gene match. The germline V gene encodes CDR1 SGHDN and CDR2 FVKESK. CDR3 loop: CASSQPGQGAGKLFF. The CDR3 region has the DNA TGTGCCAGCAGCCAACCGGGACAGGGGGCCGGAAAACTGTTTTTT.

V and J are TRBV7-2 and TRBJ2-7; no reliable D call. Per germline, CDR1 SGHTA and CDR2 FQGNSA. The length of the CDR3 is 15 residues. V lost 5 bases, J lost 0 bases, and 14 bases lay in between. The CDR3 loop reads CASSPPQKSSYEQYF. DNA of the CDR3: TGTGCCAGCAGCCCCCCCCAAAAGTCCTCCTACGAGCAGTACTTC.

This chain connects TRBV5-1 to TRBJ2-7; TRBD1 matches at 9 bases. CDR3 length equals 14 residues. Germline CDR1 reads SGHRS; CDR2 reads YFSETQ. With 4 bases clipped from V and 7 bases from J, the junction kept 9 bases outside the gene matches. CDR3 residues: CASSPDRGLSEQYF. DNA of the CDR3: TGCGCCAGCAGCCCGGACAGGGGTCTATCGGAGCAGTACTTC.

CDR3 loop: CASSEGYKQYF. Written as DNA, the CDR3 is TGCGCCAGCAGTGAAGGTTATAAGCAGTACTTC. V is TRBV5-1 and J is TRBJ2-7; D not resolved. The germline V gene encodes CDR1 SGHRS and CDR2 YFSETQ. There are 11 residues in the CDR3. V lost 5 bases and J 8 bases, leaving 11 bases between the germline ends.

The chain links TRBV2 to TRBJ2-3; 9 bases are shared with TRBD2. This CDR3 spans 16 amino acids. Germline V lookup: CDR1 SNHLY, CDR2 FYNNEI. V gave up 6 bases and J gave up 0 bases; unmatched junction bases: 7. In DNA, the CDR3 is TGTGCCAGCAGGCTGGGCGGGGGGGGTAGCACAGATACGCAGTATTTT. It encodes CASRLGGGGSTDTQYF. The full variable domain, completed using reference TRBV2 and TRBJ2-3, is EPEVTQTPSHQVTQMGQEVILRCVPISNHLYFYWYRQILGQKVEFLVSFYNNEISEKSEIFDDQFSVERPDGSNFTLKIRSTKLEDSAMYFCASRLGGGGSTDTQYFGPGTRLTVL.

The CDR3 reads CASSLLNTEAFF. The DNA for the CDR3 is TGTGCCAGCAGCTTGTTGAACACTGAAGCTTTCTTT. The chain has TRBV5-5 and TRBJ1-1; D gene uncertain. Trimming left V 1 base short and J 0 bases short, with 1 base between. This CDR3 has 12 residues. CDR1 and CDR2 from the germline V gene are SGHKS and YYEKEE (reference sequence).

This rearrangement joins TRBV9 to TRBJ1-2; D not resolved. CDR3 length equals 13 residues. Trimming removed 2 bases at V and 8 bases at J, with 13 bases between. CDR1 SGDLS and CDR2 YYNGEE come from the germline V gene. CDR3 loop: CASSVSGLGGYTF. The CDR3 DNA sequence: TGTGCCAGCAGCGTCTCAGGATTAGGGGGCTACACCTTC.

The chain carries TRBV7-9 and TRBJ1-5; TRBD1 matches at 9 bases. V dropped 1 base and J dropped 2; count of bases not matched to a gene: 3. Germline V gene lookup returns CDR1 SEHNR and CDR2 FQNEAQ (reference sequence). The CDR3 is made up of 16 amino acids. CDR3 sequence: CASSLDGDRGNQPQHF. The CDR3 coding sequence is TGTGCCAGCAGCTTAGATGGGGACAGGGGCAATCAGCCCCAGCATTTT.

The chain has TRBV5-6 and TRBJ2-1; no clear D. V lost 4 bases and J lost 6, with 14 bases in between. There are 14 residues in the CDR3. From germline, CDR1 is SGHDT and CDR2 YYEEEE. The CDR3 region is CASSPGLEPNEQFF. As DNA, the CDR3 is TGTGCCAGCAGCCCCGGGCTAGAACCCAATGAGCAGTTCTTC. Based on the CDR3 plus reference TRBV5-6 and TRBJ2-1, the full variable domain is DAGVTQSPTHLIKTRGQQVTLRCSPKSGHDTVSWYQQALGQGPQFIFQYYEEEERQRGNFPDRFSGHQFPNYSSELNVNALLLGDSALYLCASSPGLEPNEQFFGPGTRLTVL.

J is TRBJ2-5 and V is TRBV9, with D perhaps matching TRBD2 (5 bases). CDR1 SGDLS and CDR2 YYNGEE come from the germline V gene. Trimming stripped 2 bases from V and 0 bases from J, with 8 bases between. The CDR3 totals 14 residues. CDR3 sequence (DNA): TGTGCCAGCAGCGTGCTCGGGGACCAAGAGACCCAGTACTTC. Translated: CASSVLGDQETQYF.

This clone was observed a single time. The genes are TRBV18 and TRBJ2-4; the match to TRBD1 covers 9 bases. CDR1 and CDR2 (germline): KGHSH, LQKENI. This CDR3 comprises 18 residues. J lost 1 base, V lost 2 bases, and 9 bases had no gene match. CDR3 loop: CASSPSTGGIRAKNIQYF. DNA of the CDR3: TGTGCCAGCTCACCATCAACAGGGGGCATTCGGGCCAAAAACATTCAGTACTTC.

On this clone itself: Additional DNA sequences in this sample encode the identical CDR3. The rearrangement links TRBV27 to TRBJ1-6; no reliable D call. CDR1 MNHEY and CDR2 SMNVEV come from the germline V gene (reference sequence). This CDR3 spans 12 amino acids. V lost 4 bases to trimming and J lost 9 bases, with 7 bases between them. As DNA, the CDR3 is TGTGCCAGCAGTTCTAGAGGTTCACCCCTCCACTTT. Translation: CASSSRGSPLHF.

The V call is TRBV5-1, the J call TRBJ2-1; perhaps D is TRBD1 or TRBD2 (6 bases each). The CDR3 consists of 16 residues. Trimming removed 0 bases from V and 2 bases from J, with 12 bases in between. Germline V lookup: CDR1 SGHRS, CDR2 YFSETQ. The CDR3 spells CASSLEGGGAYNEQFF. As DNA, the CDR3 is TGCGCCAGCAGCTTGGAAGGGGGAGGCGCCTACAATGAGCAGTTCTTC.

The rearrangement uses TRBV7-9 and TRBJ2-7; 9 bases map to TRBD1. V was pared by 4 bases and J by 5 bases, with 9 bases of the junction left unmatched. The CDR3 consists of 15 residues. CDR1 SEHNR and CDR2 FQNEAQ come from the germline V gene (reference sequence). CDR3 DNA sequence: TGTGCCAGCAGCTCCCGGGCGGGACAGGGTGACGAGCAGTACTTC. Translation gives CASSSRAGQGDEQYF.

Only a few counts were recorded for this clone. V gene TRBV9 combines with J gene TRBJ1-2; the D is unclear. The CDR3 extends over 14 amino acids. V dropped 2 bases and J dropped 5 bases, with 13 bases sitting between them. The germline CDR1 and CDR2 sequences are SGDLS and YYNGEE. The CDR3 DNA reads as TGTGCCAGCAGCGTGACGACTGAGGGTTATGGCTACACCTTC. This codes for CASSVTTEGYGYTF.

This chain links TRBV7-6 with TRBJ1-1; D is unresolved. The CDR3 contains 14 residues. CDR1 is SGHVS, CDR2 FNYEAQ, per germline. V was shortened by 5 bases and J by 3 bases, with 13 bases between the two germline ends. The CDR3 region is CASSPGGPDTEAFF. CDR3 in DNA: TGTGCCAGCAGCCCAGGAGGGCCGGACACTGAAGCTTTCTTT.

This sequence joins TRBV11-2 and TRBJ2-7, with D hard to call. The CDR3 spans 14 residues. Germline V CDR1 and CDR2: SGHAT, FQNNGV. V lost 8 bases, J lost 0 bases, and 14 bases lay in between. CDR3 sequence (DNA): TGTGCCAGCCGAGTAGGGCAGACCTCCTACGAGCAGTACTTC. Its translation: CASRVGQTSYEQYF.

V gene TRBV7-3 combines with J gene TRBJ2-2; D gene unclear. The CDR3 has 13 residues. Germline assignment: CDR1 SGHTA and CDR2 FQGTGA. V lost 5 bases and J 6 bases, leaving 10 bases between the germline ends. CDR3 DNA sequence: TGTGCCAGCAGCCCTGCCTCATCCGGGGAGCTGTTTTTT. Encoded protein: CASSPASSGELFF.

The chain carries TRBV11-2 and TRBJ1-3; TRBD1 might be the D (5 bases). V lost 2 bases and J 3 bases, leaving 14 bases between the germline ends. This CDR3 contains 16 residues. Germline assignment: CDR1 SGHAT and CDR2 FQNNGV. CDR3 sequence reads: CASSLRDPVDGNTIYF. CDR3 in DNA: TGTGCCAGCAGCTTACGGGACCCTGTTGATGGAAACACCATATATTTT.